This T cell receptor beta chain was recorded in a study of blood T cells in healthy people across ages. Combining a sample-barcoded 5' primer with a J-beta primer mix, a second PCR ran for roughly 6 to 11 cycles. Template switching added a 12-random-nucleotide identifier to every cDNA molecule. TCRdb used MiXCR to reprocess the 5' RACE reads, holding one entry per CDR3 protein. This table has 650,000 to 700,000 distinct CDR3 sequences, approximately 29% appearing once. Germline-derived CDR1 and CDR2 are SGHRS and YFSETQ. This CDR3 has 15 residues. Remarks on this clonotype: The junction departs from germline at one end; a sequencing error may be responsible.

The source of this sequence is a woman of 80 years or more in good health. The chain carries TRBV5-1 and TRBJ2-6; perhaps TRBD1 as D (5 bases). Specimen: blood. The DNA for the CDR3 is TGCGCCAGCAGCTTGGGACAAACTGGGGCCAACGTCCCGATTTTC. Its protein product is CASSLGQTGANVPIF.